The 14 T cell receptor beta chains reported below all come from one sample, sequenced in a study of PD-1 blockade in classical Hodgkin lymphoma. Time point denoted: cycle 4 day 1 (C4D1), after 6 weeks of nivolumab. Exposure to brentuximab vedotin varied, and each patient had relapsed following autologous stem cell transplantation. The study purified CD4+ T cells from thawed PBMCs using magnetic negative selection. Only in-frame clones appear in the TCRdb table, and some are missing; sequencing was by immunoSEQ multiplex PCR. The sample has tens of thousands of clones, 92% seen once. This material consisted of CD4+ T cells from blood, taken before the fourth cycle of nivolumab. The receptors shown here come from a human donor with classical Hodgkin lymphoma.

This clone occurred a few times. This sequence joins TRBV7-9 and TRBJ1-2; 10 nucleotides agree with TRBD1. Unmatched junction bases numbered 1, after V lost 3 bases and J lost 3 bases. Germline CDR1 is SEHNR and CDR2 is FQNEAQ (reference sequence). This CDR3 contains 14 residues. The CDR3 protein is CASSFGTGDYGYTF. The DNA of the CDR3 is TGTGCCAGCAGCTTCGGGACAGGGGACTATGGCTACACCTTC.

J is TRBJ2-1 and V is TRBV6-4, with 14 bases lining up with TRBD2. CDR3 size: 14 residues. From germline, CDR1 is MRHNA and CDR2 SNTAGT. The junction had 4 bases not matched to a gene; V was cut back by 6 bases and J by 9 bases. The DNA for the CDR3 is TGTGCCAGCAGCCGACTAGCGGGAGGGAGTGAGCAGTTCTTC. It is translated as CASSRLAGGSEQFF.

The gene calls are TRBV28 and TRBJ1-2, with D hard to call. The length of the CDR3 is 11 residues. Per the germline V gene, CDR1 is MDHEN and CDR2 is SYDVKM. The V end lost 9 bases, the J end lost 4 bases, and 9 bases lay between the germline ends. CDR3 coding DNA: TGTGCCAGTGACACTGGCTATGGCTACACCTTC. Amino acids: CASDTGYGYTF.

This clone was detected only once. The chain is built from TRBV6-6 and TRBJ1-2; 10 nucleotides match TRBD1. CDR3 size: 14 residues. CDR1 MNHNY and CDR2 SVGAGI come from the germline V gene (reference sequence). V lost 0 bases, J lost 14 bases, and 9 bases stayed unmatched. CDR3 coding DNA: TGTGCCAGCAGTTACTCGACGGGACAGGGGAGGAGAACCTTC. Its protein is CASSYSTGQGRRTF.

V is TRBV30 and J is TRBJ2-3; no reliable D call. The CDR3 is 11 residues long. With 8 bases removed from V and 4 bases from J, the gap between germline ends came to 10 bases. Germline V gene sequence: CDR1 GTSNPN, CDR2 SVGIG (reference sequence). The DNA of the CDR3 is TGTGCCGGGCCCGGTCCAGATACGCAGTATTTT. Translated, it gives CAGPGPDTQYF.

This clone was counted once. This chain links TRBV19 with TRBJ1-4; tentative D call: TRBD1 (5 bases). The CDR3 sequence is 16 residues long. Germline V gene data show CDR1 as LNHDA and CDR2 as SQIVND (reference sequence). V lost 7 bases and J 7 bases, leaving 22 bases between the germline ends. The CDR3 coding sequence is TGTGCCAGTACCCCTTTCGGGGCCCTCGGCGGTGAAAAACTGTTTTTT. Residues: CASTPFGALGGEKLFF.

This chain uses TRBV5-4 with TRBJ2-2, with 14 bases that match TRBD2. The length of the CDR3 is 18 residues. V lost 6 bases, J lost 2 bases, and 9 bases stayed unmatched. The V gene's germline CDR1 is SGHNT and CDR2 YYREEE (reference sequence). The CDR3 DNA is TGTGCCAGCACCGAGGGGACTAGCGGGAGTATTAACACCGGGGAGCTGTTTTTT. This translates into CASTEGTSGSINTGELFF.

The chain uses TRBV30 and TRBJ1-6, with D maybe TRBD1 (5 bases). The CDR3 spans 15 residues. Germline CDR1 reads GTSNPN; CDR2 reads SVGIG (reference sequence). Trimming shortened V by 0 bases and J by 7 bases, and 13 bases separated the two germline ends. CDR3 region: CAWSVVGDWNSPLHF. The CDR3 DNA reads TGTGCCTGGAGTGTCGTAGGGGATTGGAATTCACCCCTCCACTTT.

The chain carries TRBV30 and TRBJ1-1, with TRBD1 matching over 10 bases. Germline trimming cut 4 bases from V and 1 base from J; bases unmatched to any gene: 9. The CDR3 has 16 residues. The V gene's germline CDR1 is GTSNPN and CDR2 SVGIG (reference sequence). The chain's CDR3 is CAWKTGGVGKNTEAFF. The DNA for the CDR3 is TGTGCCTGGAAGACAGGGGGCGTCGGGAAGAACACTGAAGCTTTCTTT.

The rearrangement links TRBV27 to TRBJ2-7; no firm D call. The CDR3 is 15 residues long. The V end lost 4 bases, the J end lost 2 bases, and 15 bases lay between the germline ends. Germline CDR1 and CDR2: MNHEY and SMNVEV (reference sequence). Written as DNA, the CDR3 is TGTGCCAGCAGTTACGTTTTTGGATTCCCCTACGAGCAGTACTTC. Residues: CASSYVFGFPYEQYF.

This clone has just one count. The chain is built from TRBV30 and TRBJ1-2; tentative D call: TRBD1 (6 bases). V was shortened by 0 bases and J by 5 bases, with 10 bases between the two germline ends. From germline, CDR1 is GTSNPN and CDR2 SVGIG (reference sequence). CDR3 size: 13 residues. The CDR3 spells CAWSVGTTYGYTF. CDR3 DNA sequence: TGTGCCTGGAGTGTTGGGACAACATATGGCTACACCTTC. The full variable domain, rest sourced from reference TRBV30 and TRBJ1-2, is SQTIHQWPATLVQPVGSPLSLECTVEGTSNPNLYWYRQAAGRGLQLLFYSVGIGQISSEVPQNLSASRPQDRQFILSSKKLLLSDSGFYLCAWSVGTTYGYTFGSGTRLTVV.

This clone was seen a few times. V gene TRBV27 combines with J gene TRBJ1-2; maybe TRBD1 (6 bases). The germline CDR1 and CDR2 sequences are MNHEY and SMNVEV (reference sequence). The CDR3 runs 14 residues. Trimming removed 5 bases at V and 2 bases at J, with 12 bases between. CDR3 nucleotide sequence: TGTGCCAGCAGTCCCTACGGACAGAACTATGGCTACACCTTC. Its translation is CASSPYGQNYGYTF.

This chain links TRBV27 with TRBJ2-5, with TRBD2 matching 7 bases. CDR3 length equals 16 residues. CDR1 and CDR2 (germline): MNHEY, SMNVEV (reference sequence). Trimming took 6 bases from V and 5 from J; bases not matched to a gene: 15. CDR3 nucleotides: TGTGCCAGCAGACCTACCCCCCGGCGGGGGATGGAGACCCAGTACTTC. Translated: CASRPTPRRGMETQYF.

The V gene is TRBV5-1, the J gene TRBJ2-2; tentatively, D is TRBD1 or TRBD2 (5 bases each). The ends were cut back, 3 bases at V and 3 bases at J, with 15 bases in the middle. Germline V gene data show CDR1 as SGHRS and CDR2 as YFSETQ. The CDR3 runs 16 residues. CDR3 in amino acids: CASSSLRDGHTGELFF. Here the CDR3 DNA reads TGCGCCAGCAGCTCACTCCGGGACGGTCACACCGGGGAGCTGTTTTTT.